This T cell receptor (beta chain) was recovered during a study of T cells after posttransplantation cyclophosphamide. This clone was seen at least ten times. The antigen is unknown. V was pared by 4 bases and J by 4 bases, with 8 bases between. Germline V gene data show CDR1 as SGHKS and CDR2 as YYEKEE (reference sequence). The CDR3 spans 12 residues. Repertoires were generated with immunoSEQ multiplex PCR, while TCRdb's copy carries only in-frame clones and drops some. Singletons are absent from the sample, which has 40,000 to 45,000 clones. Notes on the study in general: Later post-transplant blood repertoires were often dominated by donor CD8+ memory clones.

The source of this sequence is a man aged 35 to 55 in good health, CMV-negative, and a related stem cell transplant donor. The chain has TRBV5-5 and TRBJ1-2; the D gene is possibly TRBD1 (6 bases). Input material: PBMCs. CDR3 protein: CASSLDSYGYTF. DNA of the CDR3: TGTGCCAGCAGCCTGGACAGCTATGGCTACACCTTC.